This record looks at one T cell receptor (beta chain) sequence and its context. The antigen this receptor binds is unknown. No base quality values were provided; no much bigger clone lies one nucleotide off. The protocol used for the library was RACE. TCRdb lists the instrument as NextSeq 500. Library preparation attached unique molecular identifiers to individual cDNA molecules for quantitative, reproducible TCR counting. From each blood RNA sample, both TCR alpha and TCR beta chains were sequenced. The study's own analysis went as follows. Samples had a median of 95,638 TCRs, with a range from roughly 20,000 to 690,600. The Decombinator software suite was used to annotate V, J and CDR3 in the TCR reads. Every sample was subsampled to the same number of TCRs (28,000) for the PS versus PT1 abundance plots. Expanded TCRs were defined as absent before sensitization and observed at least eight times at the 2-week time point. TCRdb reprocessed the public reads (quality trimming at Q25 with fastp, clone calling with MiXCR) and kept in-frame beta chains. Each CDR3 protein gets just one entry, which takes the most common genes and DNA from the rows behind it. The V and J calls were not made by the authors but by TCRdb's processing. For this sample the table gives 350,000 to 450,000 distinct CDR3 sequences, of which 4% to 6% were detected only once. Jointly, the top ten make up 2% to 3% of the sample.

These data come from a study of human T cells and chemical hapten exposure (dated by TCRdb to 2020 to 2023). For the wider study: For sensitization, 2% DPC in acetone was applied to a 2 cm by 2 cm area of upper inner arm skin. Alopecia areata with under or over 50% scalp involvement, alopecia totalis and alopecia universalis were represented in the patient cohort, which was mostly female. Blood was sampled from patients pre-sensitization (week 0) and at 2, 6 and about 24 weeks after DPC sensitization. The libraries were sequenced as a pool, and the TCR yield per sample differed mostly because of small variations in library volumes within the pool. Blood for TCR sequencing was provided by twenty-nine alopecia patients at one to four time points (pre-sensitization, 2, 6 and 24 weeks). The study tracked peripheral blood TCR repertoire changes in vivo during primary and secondary sensitization to the hapten diphenylcyclopropenone (DPC) in alopecia patients. Throughout the study period of 20 to 25 weeks, patients also received therapeutic DPC doses to the scalp every week. Patch testing was performed on the upper back with Finn chambers containing 0.01% DPC, and the patch tests were scored after 6 days according to International Contact Dermatitis Research Group standards. General conclusions and limits of the study: The number of TCRs above 1 in 1000 frequency did not change with DPC sensitization; there was no evidence of global repertoire structure alterations. A positive correlation was found between the number of PT1 expanded TCRs and patch test score, with significance reached at thresholds 8, 16 and 32 but not 4. Repeated subsampling changed both the strength of the expansion versus patch-test correlation and the threshold at which that correlation became significant. Compared with pre-sensitization or healthy control sets, expanded TCRs formed significantly more large CDR3 similarity clusters, which is consistent with antigen-driven responses. All patients had alopecia, a presumed autoimmune disease, so their immune response might differ from that of healthy individuals.

The germline V gene (reference sequence) gives CDR1 as LGHDT and CDR2 as YNNKEL. The CDR3 holds 14 amino acids from the cysteine to the phenylalanine. Only the CDR3 portion is preserved as DNA: 42 bases, with reading frame beginning at the first base. Trimming accounts for 4 bases at V and 10 bases at J, while the number of junction bases matched to no gene is 5. Taken with the paper, the label for time point translates to: pre-sensitization, week 0. What the treatment or condition label conveys for this sample: therapeutic diphenylcyclopropenone sensitization with weekly scalp DPC. At each patch-test visit, blood was drawn before the patch test was applied. Patients were eligible if aged 18 to 70, diagnosed with alopecia and judged suitable for DPC therapy, and pregnant patients were excluded. Total RNA was isolated from unfractionated whole blood collected in Tempus Blood RNA tubes.

In this chain, TRBV3-1 is recombined with TRBJ2-1, and TRBD2 aligns with 12 junction nucleotides. This material consisted of whole blood, taken in connection with sensitization to the hapten diphenylcyclopropenone (DPC). The sequence derives from a woman in her 50s with alopecia areata. Some clones in this sample may be carry-over from other donors' samples. The CDR3 protein is CASSPNLAGGEQFF. The base sequence is TGTGCCAGCAGCCCCAATCTAGCGGGAGGGGAGCAGTTCTTC.